One sample yielded the 17 T cell receptor beta chains listed below, sequenced in a study of OX40 agonist ivuxolimab in advanced cancers. The library was obtained by the immunoSEQ multiplex PCR assay. In its TCRdb copy, this immuneACCESS table keeps in-frame sequences only and misses some clones. Where compared with another copy, unresolved V genes explain less than half of these, and the others have no known cause. This sample gives some 50,000 clones in total; about 90% of them show up just once. Jointly, the top ten make up roughly 4.8% of the sample. The material was CD4+ or CD8+ T cells sorted from blood, obtained in a trial of the OX40 agonist ivuxolimab. Receptors were obtained from an adult with an advanced solid tumor such as melanoma, head and neck, liver or kidney cancer.

V is TRBV5-4 and J is TRBJ2-1; TRBD2 is a possible D gene (6 bases). The V end lost 3 bases, the J end lost 0 bases, and 19 bases lay between the germline ends. CDR1 and CDR2 (germline): SGHNT, YYREEE (reference sequence). This CDR3 spans 18 amino acids. The CDR3 region has the DNA TGTGCCAGCAGCTCAAGAACCGGGACTCGGAGCTCCTACAATGAGCAGTTCTTC. This sequence encodes CASSSRTGTRSSYNEQFF.

This clone was observed a handful of times. The chain joins TRBV7-9 to TRBJ1-2; 10 positions match TRBD1. With 5 bases clipped from V and 6 bases from J, the junction kept 6 bases outside the gene matches. Germline V CDR1 and CDR2: SEHNR, FQNEAQ (reference sequence). The CDR3 totals 14 residues. CDR3 region: CASSLWTGGDGYTF. CDR3 nucleotides: TGTGCCAGCAGCCTGTGGACAGGGGGGGATGGCTACACCTTC.

Notes on this clone: The junction shows a germline mismatch at one end, possibly a read error. The chain joins TRBV7-9 to TRBJ2-5; 7 positions agree with TRBD1. This CDR3 is built from 12 residues. Germline V lookup: CDR1 SEHNR, CDR2 FQNEAQ (reference sequence). The CDR3 region is CASTSQGETQYF. CDR3 in DNA: TGTGCCAGCACTTCCCAGGGGGAGACTCAGTACTTC.

The count of this clone is one. This rearrangement joins TRBV4-1 to TRBJ1-5, with 8 bases lining up with TRBD1. Germline trimming cut 1 base from V and 10 bases from J; bases unmatched to any gene: 12. The length of the CDR3 is 16 residues. Germline V gene data show CDR1 as MGHRA and CDR2 as YSYEKL. The CDR3 loop reads CASSQAIGQGVGPQHF. The CDR3 DNA sequence: TGCGCCAGCAGCCAAGCTATCGGACAGGGCGTAGGACCCCAGCATTTT.

Points on this clone: One end of the junction fails to match germline, which may point to a read error. The rearrangement links TRBV7-7 to TRBJ1-5; D gene ambiguous. Germline values: CDR1 SSHAT, CDR2 FNYEAQ (reference sequence). The CDR3 covers 20 residues. The CDR3 reads CASSLWETPRWVKGNQPQHF. CDR3 DNA: TGTGCTAGCAGCCTATGGGAAACTCCCAGGTGGGTGAAGGGCAATCAGCCCCAGCATTTT.

The CDR3 nucleotides read TGTGCCAGCAGTGAAGCGAGGGGAGCCTACACCTTC. Amino acids: CASSEARGAYTF. This rearrangement joins TRBV6-1 to TRBJ1-2, with D perhaps TRBD1 (5 bases). Trimming removed 0 bases from V and 10 bases from J, with 9 bases in between. Germline V gene data show CDR1 as MNHNS and CDR2 as SASEGT. The CDR3 length is 12 residues.

The gene calls are TRBV5-8 and TRBJ2-1, with a tentative D call TRBD2 (7 bases). V lost 4 bases, J lost 4 bases, and 18 bases lay in between. This CDR3 comprises 16 residues. Germline-derived CDR1 and CDR2 are SGHTS and YDEGEE. The CDR3 nucleotides read TGTGCCAGCAGCAAAAAGGGGGGGATCATGTACAATGAGCAGTTCTTC. Its translation is CASSKKGGIMYNEQFF.

CDR3 sequence reads: CASSQVAGGSETQYF. In nucleotides, the CDR3 is TGTGCCAGCAGCCAGGTAGCGGGGGGTTCAGAGACCCAGTACTTC. The chain is built from TRBV14 and TRBJ2-5, with 10 positions matching TRBD2. V lost 3 bases and J lost 4; bases outside the gene matches: 5. This CDR3 contains 15 residues. Germline CDR1 and CDR2: SGHDN and FVKESK.

The V gene is TRBV7-9, the J gene TRBJ1-1; 10 bases align to TRBD1. The germline V gene has CDR1 SEHNR and CDR2 FQNEAQ (reference sequence). The ends lost 5 bases at V and 1 base at J; junction bases unmatched: 10. The CDR3 consists of 17 residues. CDR3 residues: CASSPLPGDRGNTEAFF. CDR3 DNA sequence: TGTGCCAGCAGCCCCCTCCCGGGGGACAGGGGGAACACTGAAGCTTTCTTT.

A few counts support this clone. The chain employs TRBV2 and TRBJ2-7; D is perhaps TRBD2 (6 bases). Per the germline V gene, CDR1 is SNHLY and CDR2 is FYNNEI. The CDR3 totals 13 residues. V dropped 6 bases and J dropped 6 bases, with 15 bases sitting between them. The CDR3 loop reads CASRRGYIGEQYF. Written as DNA, the CDR3 is TGTGCCAGCAGACGGGGGTATATCGGCGAGCAGTACTTC.

The chain is built from TRBV7-2 and TRBJ2-5, with 8 bases matching TRBD1. V shed 5 bases, J shed 4 bases, and the junction held 15 bases outside the gene matches. Germline values: CDR1 SGHTA, CDR2 FQGNSA. The CDR3 runs to 17 residues. CDR3 in amino acids: CASSPRGQRPGRETQYF. Written as DNA, the CDR3 is TGTGCCAGCAGCCCCAGGGGGCAGCGACCGGGGAGAGAGACCCAGTACTTC.

The chain uses TRBV10-1 and TRBJ2-3; D is perhaps TRBD1 or TRBD2 (5 bases each). V shed 4 bases and J shed 4 bases, with 12 bases lying between them. The germline gives CDR1 WNHNN, CDR2 SYGVQD (reference sequence). CDR3 length: 14 residues. The CDR3 DNA is TGCGCCAGCAGTGGACCTCAGGGAGCAGATACGCAGTATTTT. As protein: CASSGPQGADTQYF.

This clone was counted a few times. The genes are TRBV9 and TRBJ1-3; D is possibly TRBD1 (5 bases). Trimming removed 3 bases from V and 1 base from J, with 8 bases in between. The germline V gene encodes CDR1 SGDLS and CDR2 YYNGEE. This CDR3 is built from 14 residues. The CDR3 loop reads CASSARASGNTIYF. The CDR3 DNA follows: TGTGCCAGCAGCGCCAGGGCATCTGGAAACACCATATATTTT.

The chain uses TRBV4-1 and TRBJ2-1; no reliable D call. The V and J ends lost 3 bases and 7 bases respectively, with 16 bases between them. The CDR3 totals 15 residues. Germline V gene lookup returns CDR1 MGHRA and CDR2 YSYEKL. In nucleotides, the CDR3 is TGCGCCAGCAGCCACGTTCACCGGGCAGTGAATGAGCAGTTCTTC. As protein: CASSHVHRAVNEQFF.

The genes are TRBV29-1 and TRBJ1-4; D is unresolved. V was clipped by 3 bases and J by 0 bases, with 17 bases between them. Germline V gene sequence: CDR1 SQVTM, CDR2 ANQGSEA. The CDR3 loop spans 17 amino acids. CDR3 DNA: TGCAGCGTTGAGTCTATCGAGAGCCTCGCAACTAATGAAAAACTGTTTTTT. Translated, it gives CSVESIESLATNEKLFF.

This chain links TRBV18 with TRBJ2-7; TRBD2 matches 7 bases. J gave up 7 bases and V 0 bases, and 9 bases lay outside the gene matches. The CDR3 covers 15 residues. Germline CDR1 is KGHSH and CDR2 is LQKENI. In nucleotides, the CDR3 is TGTGCCAGCTCACCACCGAGCGGGGTTGCGGGGGAGCAGTACTTC. Residues: CASSPPSGVAGEQYF.

Concerning this clone itself: The junction departs from germline at one end; a sequencing error may be responsible. J is TRBJ1-1 and V is TRBV5-1; no definite D call. This CDR3 comprises 13 residues. Germline V gene lookup returns CDR1 SGHRS and CDR2 YFSETQ. The CDR3 nucleotides read TGCGCCGGCAGCTCCTCCGGTAACACTGAAGCTTTCTTT. Translated, it gives CAGSSSGNTEAFF.